This is a list of T cell receptor beta chains from one sample in a study of early T cells in non-severe SARS-CoV-2 infection. TCRdb processed the 5' RACE reads anew with MiXCR; each CDR3 protein has one entry. The sample consists of about 19,000 distinct CDR3 sequences, about 4% of them appearing once. The sample consisted of whole blood. These receptors all stem from an adult who was a healthcare worker with PCR-confirmed SARS-CoV-2 infection or an uninfected control (not recorded which). Both conserved end residues are trimmed from each CDR3. Some rows have no size entry. The others give once, few or many, or a class for an expanded clone.

10,TRBJ2-1,many,TRBV4-3,ASSQDTGPQF
12,TRBJ1-5,many,TRBV7-2,ASSLDRADQPQH
14,TRBJ2-5,.,TRBV5-1,ASSSGSSSNQETQY
14,TRBJ2-3,.,TRBV11-2,ASSLPTSGGTDTQY
11,TRBJ1-5,many,TRBV29-1,SAATGGGQPQH
13,TRBJ2-1,many,TRBV11-2,ASSLGLAGLDEQF
11,TRBJ1-6,medium-sized,TRBV10-2,ASSGSQGSPLH
11,TRBJ2-3,many,TRBV5-1,ASSLDTSDTQY
13,TRBJ2-3,many,TRBV9,ASSPSGDSTDTQY
12,TRBJ1-2,.,TRBV6-5,ASRHRGTEDGYT
11,TRBJ2-3,many,TRBV20-1,SARKWEADTQY
13,TRBJ1-1,many,TRBV7-9,ASSLGAGSSTEAF
14,TRBJ2-1,many,TRBV4-2,ASSQEQRGFYNEQF
12,TRBJ2-7,many,TRBV18,ASSPAGTGGEQY
13,TRBJ1-2,many,TRBV9,ASSVAGGINYGYT
15,TRBJ1-1,.,TRBV3-1,ASSQEVLVGLNTEAF
12,TRBJ2-2,.,TRBV18,ASSFADSTGELF
10,TRBJ2-5,many,TRBV20-1,SPRGGGETQY
13,TRBJ2-5,many,TRBV4-1,ASSQDQGLPIHQY
13,TRBJ1-1,many,TRBV27,ASSFSGTTGTEAF
12,TRBJ1-1,many,TRBV20-1,SASIQGARAEAF
11,TRBJ2-7,few,TRBV6-2/TRBV6-3,ATRGGAIYEQY
13,TRBJ2-2,many,TRBV11-2,ASSPSGRYTGELF
10,TRBJ2-7,many,TRBV11-3,ASSLQQGKLY
14,TRBJ1-1,medium-sized,TRBV5-1,ASSPHPGRMNTEAF
15,TRBJ1-2,many,TRBV5-6,ASSLVGQGDDYYGYT
16,TRBJ2-2,many,TRBV20-1,SASRPHVYATNTGELF
14,TRBJ2-7,many,TRBV20-1,SAQKASGAPTYEQY
10,TRBJ2-5,many,TRBV5-5,ASSLRSGTEY
11,TRBJ2-1,many,TRBV10-3,ATHGGSYNEQF
12,TRBJ2-7,many,TRBV20-1,SASRQGMTYEQY
13,TRBJ1-2,many,TRBV19,ASSPSGQGGYGYT
16,TRBJ2-2,many,TRBV7-8,ASSLKAKGTANTGELF
16,TRBJ2-7,many,TRBV12-3/TRBV12-4,ASSLTINGQGKHYEQY
13,TRBJ2-1,many,TRBV5-1,ASSLAGTVYNEQF
13,TRBJ2-5,few,TRBV12-3/TRBV12-4,ASSQTSLAAQTQY
18,TRBJ1-6,many,TRBV12-3/TRBV12-4,ASSRYPTDPESSYNSPLH
13,TRBJ2-2,many,TRBV24-1,ATSDRGADTGELF
12,TRBJ2-5,.,TRBV30,AWSSLDSRETQY
12,TRBJ2-3,.,TRBV5-4,ASSLDAVTDTQY
13,TRBJ1-1,many,TRBV30,AWSVSGGWNTEAF